These 31 T cell receptor beta chains came from one sample sequenced in a study of blood T cell repertoires in COVID-19. Assay: immunoSEQ multiplex PCR; the TCRdb copy retains only in-frame clones and omits some. The profile shows tens of thousands of clones, 70% to 90% of them singletons. Sequencing was carried out using peripheral blood. The source is a woman in her 70s with acute or convalescent COVID-19.

This rearrangement joins TRBV5-4 to TRBJ1-1; maybe TRBD1 (5 bases). V lost 4 bases and J 2 bases, leaving 9 bases between the germline ends. The germline V gene has CDR1 SGHNT and CDR2 YYREEE (reference sequence). CDR3 size: 13 residues. Here the CDR3 DNA reads TGTGCCAGCAGCGCGGACATAAACACTGAAGCTTTCTTT. The encoded protein is CASSADINTEAFF.

The chain carries TRBV28 and TRBJ1-1; TRBD1 might be the D (5 bases). The length of the CDR3 is 15 residues. The V gene lost 7 bases and the J gene lost 0 bases, with 15 bases spanning the gap. Per the germline V gene, CDR1 is MDHEN and CDR2 is SYDVKM. CDR3 sequence: CASISPTAMNTEAFF. The CDR3 coding sequence is TGTGCCAGCATATCACCGACAGCCATGAACACTGAAGCTTTCTTT.

The chain carries TRBV5-1 and TRBJ2-1; 7 positions match TRBD2. After removal of 4 bases from V and 5 bases from J, the junction contained 24 bases not matched to a gene. Looked up from germline, CDR1 is SGHRS and CDR2 is YFSETQ. The CDR3 spans 20 residues. CDR3 DNA sequence: TGCGCCAGCAGCCCTCGTCCCCTGGGGCTAACGGCGGGAGCAGACAATGAGCAGTTCTTC. Translation gives CASSPRPLGLTAGADNEQFF.

The rearrangement links TRBV7-6 to TRBJ2-1, with D possibly being TRBD2 (6 bases). Germline V gene sequence: CDR1 SGHVS, CDR2 FNYEAQ. The V end lost 8 bases, the J end lost 0 bases, and 17 bases lay between the germline ends. The CDR3 totals 16 residues. In DNA, the CDR3 is TGTGCCAGCTCCCGGGGGATTACCCCCTCCTACAATGAGCAGTTCTTC. The encoded protein is CASSRGITPSYNEQFF.

The gene calls are TRBV5-6 and TRBJ1-1; maybe TRBD1 (6 bases). Trimming stripped 0 bases from V and 2 bases from J, with 11 bases between. The germline V gene has CDR1 SGHDT and CDR2 YYEEEE. The CDR3 is made up of 15 amino acids. CDR3 bases: TGTGCCAGCAGCTTGGGACAGGAGATAAACACTGAAGCTTTCTTT. Its protein product is CASSLGQEINTEAFF.

The genes are TRBV27 and TRBJ2-3, with D maybe TRBD2 (6 bases). The CDR3 runs 17 residues. Trimming removed 4 bases at V and 1 base at J, with 18 bases between. Germline-derived CDR1 and CDR2 are MNHEY and SMNVEV (reference sequence). The CDR3 sequence: CASSSQPALAGTDTQYF. The CDR3 DNA reads as TGTGCCAGCAGTTCGCAACCCGCACTAGCCGGCACAGATACGCAGTATTTT.

The V gene is TRBV6-5, the J gene TRBJ2-5, with TRBD1 matching over 8 bases. This CDR3 is 14 amino acids long. The ends lost 7 bases at V and 1 base at J; junction bases unmatched: 5. In germline, CDR1 is MNHEY, CDR2 SVGAGI. In DNA form, the CDR3 reads TGTGCCAGCAAAGACGGACAGGGCCAAGAGACCCAGTACTTC. Its translation is CASKDGQGQETQYF.

This clone was seen only once. J is TRBJ2-3 and V is TRBV12-3 or TRBV12-4; D ambiguous. Trimming removed 0 bases at V and 1 base at J, with 2 bases between. The CDR3 is 13 amino acids. CDR3 DNA sequence: TGTGCCAGCAGTTTAGCCGGCACAGATACGCAGTATTTT. It translates to CASSLAGTDTQYF.

The chain uses TRBV4-3 and TRBJ1-4; no reliable D call. CDR3 length equals 15 residues. Germline CDR1 is LGHNA and CDR2 is YSLEER. V lost 0 bases to trimming and J lost 8 bases, with 13 bases between them. The CDR3 coding sequence is TGCGCCAGCAGCCAAGATTGGAGGGAAGGAGAAAAACTGTTTTTT. This gives the protein CASSQDWREGEKLFF.

This chain connects TRBV19 to TRBJ2-5; 10 bases are a match to TRBD1. The V and J ends lost 2 bases and 3 bases, in that order; junction bases with no gene match: 6. Per the germline V gene, CDR1 is LNHDA and CDR2 is SQIVND (reference sequence). The CDR3 has 16 amino acids. CDR3 in amino acids: CASSIPGDRGKETQYF. The DNA for the CDR3 is TGTGCCAGTAGTATACCTGGGGACAGGGGAAAAGAGACCCAGTACTTC.

V is TRBV24-1 and J is TRBJ2-5; tentative D call: TRBD1 (5 bases). Per germline, CDR1 KGHDR and CDR2 SFDVKD. Trimming removed 2 bases at V and 0 bases at J, with 6 bases between. The CDR3 length is 14 residues. The CDR3 region is CATSDSGYQETQYF. CDR3 coding DNA: TGTGCCACCAGTGATTCAGGGTACCAAGAGACCCAGTACTTC.

The V and J genes are TRBV28 and TRBJ1-2; TRBD1 agrees at 12 bases. CDR1 is MDHEN and CDR2 is SYDVKM in the germline V gene. CDR3 length: 14 residues. V shed 6 bases and J 8 bases; nucleotides not matched to a gene: 7. The CDR3 loop reads CASSDRDRGLGYTF. CDR3 in DNA: TGTGCCAGCAGCGACCGGGACAGGGGGCTCGGCTACACCTTC.

The chain is built from TRBV10-2 and TRBJ2-7, with D tentatively TRBD1 (6 bases). The CDR3 contains 13 residues. Germline V CDR1 and CDR2: WSHSY, SAAADI. With 3 bases removed from V and 6 bases from J, the gap between germline ends came to 12 bases. CDR3 in amino acids: CASSETGNREQYV. The CDR3 DNA reads as TGCGCCAGCAGTGAAACAGGGAACCGCGAGCAGTACGTC.

The chain links TRBV12-5 to TRBJ1-1; no firm D call. CDR3 length equals 17 residues. Deletions cut 4 bases from V and 1 base from J, with 19 bases between. Per germline, CDR1 LGHNT and CDR2 FRNRAP. CDR3 amino acids: CASGSSWTGYGNTEAFF. CDR3 nucleotides: TGTGCTAGTGGTTCCTCTTGGACGGGATACGGGAACACTGAAGCTTTCTTT.

The gene calls are TRBV5-5 and TRBJ1-2; D is uncertain. The V end was cut by 0 bases, the J end by 2 bases, with 5 bases between. Germline V gives CDR1 SGHKS, CDR2 YYEKEE (reference sequence). This CDR3 contains 13 residues. The CDR3 sequence is CASSLAGNYGYTF. The CDR3, as DNA: TGTGCCAGCAGCTTGGCGGGGAACTATGGCTACACCTTC.

This clone showed up many times. V gene TRBV27 combines with J gene TRBJ1-5; D is possibly TRBD1 (5 bases). Germline V lookup: CDR1 MNHEY, CDR2 SMNVEV (reference sequence). The CDR3 sequence is 14 residues long. The V gene lost 7 bases and the J gene lost 4 bases, with 14 bases spanning the gap. The CDR3 DNA follows: TGTGCCAGCACCAGGGCAAGTAGGAATCAGCCCCAGCATTTT. Amino acid sequence: CASTRASRNQPQHF.

The genes are TRBV5-6 and TRBJ1-6, with 9 bases fitting TRBD1. V lost 0 bases to trimming and J lost 10 bases; unmatched junction nucleotides: 5. CDR1 and CDR2 from the germline V gene are SGHDT and YYEEEE. This CDR3 comprises 15 residues. The chain's CDR3 is CASSLGRTGVSPLHF. CDR3 DNA sequence: TGTGCCAGCAGCTTGGGTCGGACAGGGGTCTCACCCCTCCACTTT.

The chain employs TRBV27 and TRBJ2-3; no reliable D call. Trimming cost V 6 bases and J 2 bases, with 9 bases left between them. Germline-derived CDR1 and CDR2 are MNHEY and SMNVEV (reference sequence). The CDR3 totals 13 residues. CDR3 region: CASSLTATDTQYF. CDR3 in DNA: TGTGCCAGCAGCCTTACAGCCACAGATACGCAGTATTTT.

V is TRBV30 and J is TRBJ2-1; D is possibly TRBD2 (6 bases). This CDR3 comprises 13 residues. V lost 6 bases and J lost 8, with 17 bases in between. Germline-derived CDR1 and CDR2 are GTSNPN and SVGIG (reference sequence). This CDR3 reads CACSRRVADEQFF. The CDR3 nucleotides are TGTGCCTGTTCTAGGAGGGTGGCTGATGAGCAGTTCTTC.

About this clone itself: Other DNA sequences from this sample encode an identical CDR3 as well. V usage is TRBV28 and J usage is TRBJ1-4; 9 bases fit TRBD1. The CDR3 is 14 amino acids. Trimming removed 6 bases from V and 6 bases from J; junction bases left unmatched: 5. Germline V gives CDR1 MDHEN, CDR2 SYDVKM. Here the CDR3 reads CASSTGGADEKLFF. In DNA form, the CDR3 reads TGTGCCAGCAGCACAGGGGGCGCCGATGAAAAACTGTTTTTT.

The chain employs TRBV7-8 and TRBJ2-5; TRBD1 is a possible D gene (5 bases). The CDR3 sequence is 14 residues long. Germline assignment: CDR1 SGHVS and CDR2 FQNEAQ. Deletions cut 2 bases from V and 4 bases from J, with 11 bases between. CDR3 protein: CASSLNAGPETQYF. In nucleotides, the CDR3 is TGTGCCAGCAGCTTAAATGCAGGGCCAGAGACCCAGTACTTC.

The chain joins TRBV28 to TRBJ1-2; TRBD1 matches at 7 bases. In germline, CDR1 is MDHEN, CDR2 SYDVKM. The V and J ends lost 8 bases and 0 bases, in that order; junction bases with no gene match: 6. CDR3 length equals 14 residues. This CDR3 reads CASGTGTANYGYTF. CDR3 nucleotides: TGTGCCAGCGGGACCGGGACAGCTAACTATGGCTACACCTTC.

The chain recombines TRBV5-1 with TRBJ2-5; 9 bases line up with TRBD1. V lost 7 bases and J lost 4; bases outside the gene matches: 14. This CDR3 has 16 amino acids. In germline, CDR1 is SGHRS, CDR2 YFSETQ. CDR3 in amino acids: CASGSSGQGPRETQYF. Written as DNA, the CDR3 is TGCGCCAGCGGGTCTTCGGGACAGGGTCCCCGAGAGACCCAGTACTTC.

This chain joins TRBV29-1 and TRBJ1-1; 7 bases line up with TRBD1. CDR1 is SQVTM and CDR2 is ANQGSEA in the germline V gene. The length of the CDR3 is 15 residues. V dropped 3 bases and J dropped 4; count of bases not matched to a gene: 11. CDR3 in DNA: TGCAGCGTTGATGGGTGGACAGGTCGAAGCACTGAAGCTTTCTTT. This sequence encodes CSVDGWTGRSTEAFF.

The chain combines TRBV3-1 (or the pseudogene TRBV3-2) with TRBJ2-5, with a possible D match to TRBD2 (6 bases). The germline gives CDR1 LGHDT, CDR2 YNNKEL (reference sequence). The CDR3 has 14 residues. V was trimmed by 4 bases and J by 10 bases, leaving 19 bases between them. CDR3 sequence: CASSPRDSRLVQYF. In DNA form, the CDR3 reads TGTGCCAGCAGCCCTCGGGACTCGCGTTTAGTCCAGTACTTC.

The genes are TRBV5-1 and TRBJ2-5, with a possible D match to TRBD1 (5 bases). Trimming took 0 bases from V and 5 from J, leaving 11 bases between them. Germline values: CDR1 SGHRS, CDR2 YFSETQ. The CDR3 runs to 14 residues. The CDR3 region has the DNA TGCGCCAGCAGCTTGGAGGGGAATAGGGAGACCCAGTACTTC. This gives the protein CASSLEGNRETQYF.

This clone was seen just once. The rearrangement links TRBV4-3 to TRBJ1-3, with D unclear. Trimming stripped 2 bases from V and 0 bases from J, with 11 bases between. Germline values: CDR1 LGHNA, CDR2 YSLEER. The CDR3 has 16 amino acids. This CDR3 reads CASSQMIRGSGNTIYF. CDR3 sequence (DNA): TGCGCCAGCAGCCAAATGATCCGGGGCTCTGGAAACACCATATATTTT.

This chain uses TRBV19 with TRBJ1-1, with D tentatively TRBD1 (6 bases). In germline, CDR1 is LNHDA, CDR2 SQIVND (reference sequence). The CDR3 consists of 12 residues. Deletions cut 3 bases from V and 10 bases from J, with 12 bases between. The chain's CDR3 is CASSMFGGPAFF. For the CDR3, the DNA is TGTGCCAGTAGTATGTTCGGGGGGCCAGCTTTCTTT.

The CDR3 DNA reads TGTGCCACCAGGGGAGTCCTCGGGACTGAAGCTTTCTTT. This translates into CATRGVLGTEAFF. V and J are TRBV24-1 and TRBJ1-1, with unresolved D. The CDR3 runs to 13 residues. Germline assignment: CDR1 KGHDR and CDR2 SFDVKD. With 7 bases removed from V and 5 bases from J, the gap between germline ends came to 13 bases.

The chain carries TRBV3-1 (or the pseudogene TRBV3-2) and TRBJ1-2, with D tentatively TRBD1 (5 bases). V was trimmed by 0 bases and J by 4 bases, leaving 12 bases between them. Germline V lookup: CDR1 LGHDT, CDR2 YNNKEL (reference sequence). The CDR3 totals 15 residues. CDR3 region: CASSQDAGLGYGYTF. CDR3 bases: TGTGCCAGCAGCCAAGATGCGGGGCTGGGCTATGGCTACACCTTC.

The chain employs TRBV18 and TRBJ2-2; 9 nucleotides agree with TRBD2. From germline, CDR1 is KGHSH and CDR2 LQKENI. Trimming removed 0 bases from V and 4 bases from J; junction bases left unmatched: 12. The CDR3 length is 19 residues. CDR3 loop: CASSPPRLAGIDGTGELFF. In DNA, the CDR3 is TGTGCCAGCTCACCACCGCGTCTAGCGGGAATAGATGGCACCGGGGAGCTGTTTTTT.